A single sample is the source of the 24 T cell receptor beta chains below, sequenced in a study of blood T cell repertoires in COVID-19. Profiling relied on immunoSEQ multiplex PCR, and the TCRdb table lists in-frame clones only, not all of them. This table has 250,000 to 300,000 clones, more than 75% appearing once. The sequenced material came from PBMCs or T cells enriched from blood (not recorded which). The receptor source for this set is a woman aged 60 to 75 in a cohort exposed to, infected with or recovered from COVID-19 (not recorded which).

This chain links TRBV5-1 with TRBJ2-3; TRBD2 agrees at 9 bases. Germline trimming cut 4 bases from V and 2 bases from J; bases unmatched to any gene: 11. There are 17 residues in the CDR3. CDR1 SGHRS and CDR2 YFSETQ come from the germline V gene. The CDR3 region has the DNA TGCGCCAGCAGCCAATCCATCCTAGCGGGAAACACAGATACGCAGTATTTT. Protein: CASSQSILAGNTDTQYF.

The chain links TRBV11-2 to TRBJ2-7; the D gene is possibly TRBD2 (5 bases). Trimming took off 1 base at V and 1 base at J, with 14 bases between the two ends. The CDR3 consists of 16 residues. Germline V gene sequence: CDR1 SGHAT, CDR2 FQNNGV. Written as DNA, the CDR3 is TGTGCCAGCAGCTTAGGGAGGTCAATCTTGTCCTACGAGCAGTACTTC. This gives the protein CASSLGRSILSYEQYF. The full variable domain, rest sourced from reference TRBV11-2 and TRBJ2-7, is EAGVAQSPRYKIIEKRQSVAFWCNPISGHATLYWYQQILGQGPKLLIQFQNNGVVDDSQLPKDRFSAERLKGVDSTLKIQPAKLEDSAVYLCASSLGRSILSYEQYFGPGTRLTVT.

The chain recombines TRBV12-1 with TRBJ1-2; the table assigns TRBD1, which was not confirmed against the DNA. TRBV12-1 is designated a pseudogene. This CDR3 has 14 residues. The CDR3 spells CASSSHGQGIGYTF. The CDR3 nucleotides read TGTGCCAGCAGCTCCCACGGACAGGGAATAGGCTACACCTTC.

The chain joins TRBV6-5 to TRBJ1-1; perhaps TRBD1 as D (6 bases). The CDR3 runs to 15 residues. The V and J ends lost 5 bases and 3 bases respectively, with 16 bases between them. Germline V gene data show CDR1 as MNHEY and CDR2 as SVGAGI. CDR3 nucleotide sequence: TGTGCCAGCAGTCCCCGAAAGGGGGGGGACACTGAAGCTTTCTTT. Residues: CASSPRKGGDTEAFF.

The CDR3 here is CAISKLAGVYEQYF. The DNA for the CDR3 is TGTGCCATCAGTAAACTAGCGGGAGTCTACGAGCAGTACTTC. The chain combines TRBV10-3 with TRBJ2-7; 11 bases map to TRBD2. The CDR3 consists of 14 residues. Germline V CDR1 and CDR2: ENHRY, SYGVKD. V gave up 5 bases and J gave up 3 bases; unmatched junction bases: 3.

The chain links TRBV7-9 to TRBJ2-1; 12 bases are shared with TRBD1. The CDR3 runs to 15 residues. With 2 bases clipped from V and 7 bases from J, the junction kept 3 bases outside the gene matches. Per the germline V gene, CDR1 is SEHNR and CDR2 is FQNEAQ (reference sequence). The CDR3 region is CASSLRGQGANEQFF. DNA for the CDR3: TGTGCCAGCAGCTTACGGGGACAGGGGGCTAATGAGCAGTTCTTC.

The chain recombines TRBV10-2 with TRBJ2-7; TRBD1 agrees at 12 bases. Germline CDR1 is WSHSY and CDR2 is SAAADI. The CDR3 is 15 residues long. After removal of 6 bases from V and 4 bases from J, the junction contained 7 bases not matched to a gene. The CDR3 loop is CASSPGTGGGYEQYF. DNA for the CDR3: TGCGCCAGCAGCCCCGGGACAGGGGGCGGGTACGAGCAGTACTTC.

The V and J genes are TRBV7-9 and TRBJ2-2, with no clear D. The CDR3 consists of 13 residues. The germline gives CDR1 SEHNR, CDR2 FQNEAQ (reference sequence). The ends were cut back, 4 bases at V and 4 bases at J, with 7 bases in the middle. Here the CDR3 reads CASSSPLTGELFF. DNA for the CDR3: TGTGCCAGCAGCTCCCCCCTCACCGGGGAGCTGTTTTTT.

For the CDR3, the DNA is TGTGCCAGTAGTACTACTAGCGGGAGGGCCTTAGAAGATACGCAGTATTTT. This sequence encodes CASSTTSGRALEDTQYF. The chain carries TRBV19 and TRBJ2-3; 13 bases match TRBD2. J lost 5 bases, V lost 4 bases, and 9 bases had no gene match. The CDR3 sequence is 17 residues long. The germline V gene has CDR1 LNHDA and CDR2 SQIVND (reference sequence).

This clone was found a few times. The chain uses TRBV3-1 (or the pseudogene TRBV3-2) and TRBJ2-3; TRBD2 matches 10 bases. Germline CDR1 and CDR2: LGHDT and YNNKEL (reference sequence). V gave up 1 base and J gave up 2 bases; unmatched junction bases: 6. This CDR3 comprises 17 residues. Here the CDR3 reads CASSQGGLALPTDTQYF. As DNA, the CDR3 is TGTGCCAGCAGCCAAGGGGGACTAGCGCTCCCCACAGATACGCAGTATTTT.

The genes are TRBV6-2 or TRBV6-3 and TRBJ2-1; TRBD2 agrees at 10 bases. Germline-derived CDR1 and CDR2 are MNHEY and SVGEGT. This CDR3 has 14 residues. The ends lost 6 bases at V and 4 bases at J; junction bases unmatched: 3. The CDR3 region is CASSKGLAYNEQFF. DNA of the CDR3: TGTGCCAGCAGCAAGGGACTAGCGTACAATGAGCAGTTCTTC.

This rearrangement joins TRBV6-5 to TRBJ2-7; the match to TRBD2 covers 12 bases. V was clipped by 4 bases and J by 4 bases; unmatched bases: 5. This CDR3 has 15 amino acids. CDR1 MNHEY and CDR2 SVGAGI come from the germline V gene. This chain's CDR3 is CASSSQTSGRYEQYF. The CDR3 bases are TGTGCCAGCAGTTCCCAGACTAGCGGGAGATACGAGCAGTACTTC.

The chain links TRBV29-1 to TRBJ2-5; D is unclear. V was clipped by 4 bases and J by 5 bases, with 14 bases between them. From germline, CDR1 is SQVTM and CDR2 ANQGSEA. The CDR3 spans 13 residues. CDR3: CSVVPVLRETQYF. CDR3 nucleotide sequence: TGCAGCGTTGTGCCAGTCCTGCGGGAGACCCAGTACTTC.

This chain connects TRBV7-6 to TRBJ2-1, with a possible D match to TRBD2 (6 bases). The CDR3 extends over 16 amino acids. CDR1 is SGHVS and CDR2 is FNYEAQ in the germline V gene. Trimming left V 5 bases short and J 1 base short, with 15 bases between. CDR3 residues: CASSTYLGGSYNEQFF. Here the CDR3 DNA reads TGTGCCAGCAGCACCTACCTGGGGGGATCCTACAATGAGCAGTTCTTC.

The CDR3 DNA sequence: TGTGCCAGCAGCAACCAACGGACAGACGAAGCTTTCTTT. Protein: CASSNQRTDEAFF. V is TRBV9 and J is TRBJ1-1; tentative D call: TRBD1 (6 bases). This CDR3 region has 13 residues. Per germline, CDR1 SGDLS and CDR2 YYNGEE. V was pared by 4 bases and J by 8 bases, with 15 bases between.

The chain is built from TRBV7-9 and TRBJ1-2, with 11 bases matching TRBD1. The V gene's germline CDR1 is SEHNR and CDR2 FQNEAQ (reference sequence). The CDR3 contains 15 residues. V gave up 4 bases and J gave up 5 bases; unmatched junction bases: 6. This CDR3 reads CASSSTGTGGYGYTF. Here the CDR3 DNA reads TGTGCCAGCAGCTCCACCGGGACAGGGGGGTATGGCTACACCTTC.

The chain has TRBV6-5 and TRBJ2-4; a weak D match, TRBD2 (7 bases). This CDR3 is built from 12 residues. Trimming left V 6 bases short and J 8 bases short, with 11 bases between. The germline gives CDR1 MNHEY, CDR2 SVGAGI. CDR3 bases: TGTGCCAGCAGGGGGGGGCGAGACATTCAGTACTTC. Translated: CASRGGRDIQYF.

This clone was counted between two and nine times. The V call is TRBV6-2 or TRBV6-3, the J call TRBJ1-2, with TRBD1 identical over 10 bases. CDR1 MNHEY and CDR2 SVGEGT come from the germline V gene. Losses at the gene ends were 0 bases for V and 3 bases for J; bases not matched to a gene: 1. This CDR3 is built from 15 residues. The CDR3 DNA is TGTGCCAGCAGTTACTCAGGACAGGGGGACTATGGCTACACCTTC. The encoded protein is CASSYSGQGDYGYTF.

The gene calls are TRBV2 and TRBJ1-3; no reliable D call. Deletions cut 6 bases from V and 0 bases from J, with 12 bases between. The CDR3 sequence is 15 residues long. Germline CDR1 reads SNHLY; CDR2 reads FYNNEI. The CDR3 protein is CASRRLPSSGNTIYF. The CDR3 nucleotides read TGTGCCAGCAGGAGACTGCCAAGCTCTGGAAACACCATATATTTT.

The V gene is TRBV29-1, the J gene TRBJ2-1, with a tentative D call TRBD1 (5 bases). This CDR3 is 12 amino acids long. Per germline, CDR1 SQVTM and CDR2 ANQGSEA. With 6 bases removed from V and 8 bases from J, the gap between germline ends came to 14 bases. CDR3 sequence reads: CSVVEGHDEQFF. The CDR3 DNA reads TGCAGCGTCGTTGAAGGACACGATGAGCAGTTCTTC.

For the CDR3, the DNA is TGTGCCAGCAGTTTATGGGGTAGCGGGAGGGAGGAGGATACGCAGTATTTT. Translating it yields CASSLWGSGREEDTQYF. This chain uses TRBV27 with TRBJ2-3, with 11 bases lining up with TRBD2. V shed 1 base, J shed 6 bases, and the junction held 9 bases outside the gene matches. The CDR3 consists of 17 residues. CDR1 and CDR2 (germline): MNHEY, SMNVEV (reference sequence).

The chain combines TRBV7-9 with TRBJ1-1; possibly TRBD1 for D (5 bases). Trimming removed 7 bases at V and 5 bases at J, with 14 bases between. The CDR3 is 13 amino acids. CDR1 and CDR2 (germline): SEHNR, FQNEAQ (reference sequence). CDR3 DNA sequence: TGTGCCAGCAAAGACACCGGGGGAACTGAAGCTTTCTTT. This sequence encodes CASKDTGGTEAFF.

This sequence joins TRBV3-1 (or the pseudogene TRBV3-2) and TRBJ1-1, with 7 bases identical to TRBD1. The trim removed 4 bases at V and 5 bases at J, leaving 1 base unmatched. CDR1 and CDR2 from the germline V gene are LGHDT and YNNKEL (reference sequence). The CDR3 is 12 residues long. The CDR3 reads CASSPGGTEAFF. DNA of the CDR3: TGTGCCAGCAGCCCAGGGGGAACTGAAGCTTTCTTT.

The V gene is TRBV14, the J gene TRBJ2-1; 9 nucleotides agree with TRBD2. In germline, CDR1 is SGHDN, CDR2 FVKESK. V trimming: 0 bases; J trimming: 4 bases; junction bases outside the gene matches: 10. This CDR3 contains 18 residues. The CDR3 region is CASSQDEVGLADYNEQFF. CDR3 coding DNA: TGTGCCAGCAGCCAAGATGAAGTGGGACTAGCTGATTACAATGAGCAGTTCTTC.